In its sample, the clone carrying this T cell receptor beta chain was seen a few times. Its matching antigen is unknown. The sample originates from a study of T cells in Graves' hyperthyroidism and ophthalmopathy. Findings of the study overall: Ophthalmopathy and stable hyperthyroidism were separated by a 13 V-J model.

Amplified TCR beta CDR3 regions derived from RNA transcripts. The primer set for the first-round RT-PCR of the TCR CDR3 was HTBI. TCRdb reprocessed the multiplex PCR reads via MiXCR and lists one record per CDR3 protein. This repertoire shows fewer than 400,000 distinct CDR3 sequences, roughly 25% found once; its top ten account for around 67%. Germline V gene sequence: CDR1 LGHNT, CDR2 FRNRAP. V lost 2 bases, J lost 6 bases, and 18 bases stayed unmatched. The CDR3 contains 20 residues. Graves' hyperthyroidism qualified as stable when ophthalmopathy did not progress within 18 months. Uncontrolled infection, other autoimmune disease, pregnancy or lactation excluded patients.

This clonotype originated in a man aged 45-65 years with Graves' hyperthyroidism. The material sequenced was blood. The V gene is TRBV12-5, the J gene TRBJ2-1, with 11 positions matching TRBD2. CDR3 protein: CASGLSPSASGRPRPNEQFF. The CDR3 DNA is TGTGCTAGTGGTTTGTCACCCTCCGCTAGCGGGAGGCCTCGACCCAATGAGCAGTTCTTC.